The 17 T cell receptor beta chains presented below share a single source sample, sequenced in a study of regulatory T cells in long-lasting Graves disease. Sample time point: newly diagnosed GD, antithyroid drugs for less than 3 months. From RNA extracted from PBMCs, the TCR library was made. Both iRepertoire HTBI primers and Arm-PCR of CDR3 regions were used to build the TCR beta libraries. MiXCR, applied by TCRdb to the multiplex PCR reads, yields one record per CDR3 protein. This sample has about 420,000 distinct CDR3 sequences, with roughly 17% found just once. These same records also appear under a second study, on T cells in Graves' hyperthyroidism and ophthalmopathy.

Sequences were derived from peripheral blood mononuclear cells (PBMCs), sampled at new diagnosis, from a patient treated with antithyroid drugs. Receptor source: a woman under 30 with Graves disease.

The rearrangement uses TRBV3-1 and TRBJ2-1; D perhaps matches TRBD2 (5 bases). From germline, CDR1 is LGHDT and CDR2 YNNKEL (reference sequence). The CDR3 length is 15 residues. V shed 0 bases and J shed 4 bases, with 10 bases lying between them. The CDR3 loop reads CASSQEVGVYNEQFF. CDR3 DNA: TGTGCCAGCAGCCAAGAGGTGGGAGTATACAATGAGCAGTTCTTC.

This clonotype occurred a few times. CDR3 bases: TGTGCCAGCAGTTCATCCCGCCACAGGGGGTCTTTTCGCACAGATACGCAGTATTTT. This encodes CASSSSRHRGSFRTDTQYF. The gene calls are TRBV28 and TRBJ2-3, with 8 bases fitting TRBD1. This CDR3 is 19 amino acids long. Unmatched junction bases numbered 16, after V lost 4 bases and J lost 1 base. Germline assignment: CDR1 MDHEN and CDR2 SYDVKM.

As DNA, the CDR3 is TGCGCCAGCAGCTTGGCGACTAGCGGGAGGCACACCGGGGAGCTGTTTTTT. Protein product: CASSLATSGRHTGELFF. The genes are TRBV5-1 and TRBJ2-2; TRBD2 matches 13 bases. The CDR3 extends over 17 amino acids. CDR1 SGHRS and CDR2 YFSETQ come from the germline V gene. The V and J ends lost 0 bases and 3 bases, in that order; junction bases with no gene match: 2.

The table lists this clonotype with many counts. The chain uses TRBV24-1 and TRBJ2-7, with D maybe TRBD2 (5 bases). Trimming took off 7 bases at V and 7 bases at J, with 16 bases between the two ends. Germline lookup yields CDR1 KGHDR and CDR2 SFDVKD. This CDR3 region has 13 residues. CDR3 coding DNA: TGTGCCACCAGCCGTCCGGGGTCCGGGGAGCAGTACTTC. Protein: CATSRPGSGEQYF.

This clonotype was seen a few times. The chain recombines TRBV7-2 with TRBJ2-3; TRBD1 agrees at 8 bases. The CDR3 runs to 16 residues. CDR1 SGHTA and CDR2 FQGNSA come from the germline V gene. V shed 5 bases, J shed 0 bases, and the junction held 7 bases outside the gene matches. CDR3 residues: CASSHHGTGSTDTQYF. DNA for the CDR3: TGTGCCAGCAGCCACCATGGGACAGGAAGCACAGATACGCAGTATTTT.

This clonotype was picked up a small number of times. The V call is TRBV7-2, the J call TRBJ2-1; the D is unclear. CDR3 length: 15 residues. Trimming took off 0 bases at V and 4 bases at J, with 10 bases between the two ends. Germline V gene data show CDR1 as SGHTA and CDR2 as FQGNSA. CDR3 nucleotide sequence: TGTGCCAGCAGCTTAGCGCCTATTAGTTACAATGAGCAGTTCTTC. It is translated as CASSLAPISYNEQFF.

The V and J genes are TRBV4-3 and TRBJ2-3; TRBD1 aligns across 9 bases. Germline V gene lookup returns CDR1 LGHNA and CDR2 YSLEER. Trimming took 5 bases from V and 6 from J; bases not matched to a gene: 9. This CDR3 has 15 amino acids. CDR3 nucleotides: TGCGCCAGCAGCTTTGGACAGGGGCGACCGGATACGCAGTATTTT. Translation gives CASSFGQGRPDTQYF.

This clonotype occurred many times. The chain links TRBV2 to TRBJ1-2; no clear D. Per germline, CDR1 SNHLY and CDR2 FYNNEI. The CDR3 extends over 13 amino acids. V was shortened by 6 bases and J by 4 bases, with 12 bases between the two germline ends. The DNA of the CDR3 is TGTGCCAGCAGCCATAATGGATTCTATGGCTACACCTTC. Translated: CASSHNGFYGYTF.

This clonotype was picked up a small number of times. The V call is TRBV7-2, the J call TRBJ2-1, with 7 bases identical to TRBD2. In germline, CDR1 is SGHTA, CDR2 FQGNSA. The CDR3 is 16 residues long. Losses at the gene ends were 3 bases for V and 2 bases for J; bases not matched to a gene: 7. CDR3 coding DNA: TGTGCCAGCAGCTTTTCGGCTAGCGGAACCTACAATGAGCAGTTCTTC. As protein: CASSFSASGTYNEQFF.

The CDR3 DNA reads TGCAGTGCTAGACGACTAACAGGGAGGACTGAAGCTTTCTTT. Translation: CSARRLTGRTEAFF. The chain is built from TRBV20-1 and TRBJ1-1; D may be TRBD1 (6 bases). The ends were cut back, 2 bases at V and 5 bases at J, with 15 bases in the middle. The CDR3 has 14 amino acids. Germline V lookup: CDR1 DFQATT, CDR2 SNEGSKA (reference sequence).

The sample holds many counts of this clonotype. CDR3 region: CASSQDQLYNEQFF. The CDR3 DNA is TGTGCCAGCAGCCAGGATCAACTCTACAATGAGCAGTTCTTC. The chain links TRBV3-1 to TRBJ2-1; D is undetermined. This CDR3 has 14 residues. Trimming removed 3 bases from V and 3 bases from J, with 9 bases in between. Germline CDR1 reads LGHDT; CDR2 reads YNNKEL (reference sequence).

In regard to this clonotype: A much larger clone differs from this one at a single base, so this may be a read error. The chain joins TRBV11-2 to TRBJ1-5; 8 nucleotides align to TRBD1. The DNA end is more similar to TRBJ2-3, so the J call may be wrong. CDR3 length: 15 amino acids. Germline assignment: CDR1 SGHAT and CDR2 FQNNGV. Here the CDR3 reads CASSSGQGPNQPQYF. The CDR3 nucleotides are TGTGCCAGCAGCTCCGGACAGGGACCGAATCAGCCCCAGTATTTT.

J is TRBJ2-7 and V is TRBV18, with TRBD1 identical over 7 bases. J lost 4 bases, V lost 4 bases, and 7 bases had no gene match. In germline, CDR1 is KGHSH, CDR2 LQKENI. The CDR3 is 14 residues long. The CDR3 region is CASSQGLTGYEQYF. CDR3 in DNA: TGTGCCAGCTCACAAGGATTGACAGGGTACGAGCAGTACTTC.

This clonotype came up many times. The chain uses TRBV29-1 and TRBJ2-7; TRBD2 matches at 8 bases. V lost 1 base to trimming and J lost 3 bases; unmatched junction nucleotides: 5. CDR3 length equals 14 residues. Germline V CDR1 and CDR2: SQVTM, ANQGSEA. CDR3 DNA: TGCAGCGTTGAAGTTGTCGCGGGGGGCTACGAGCAGTACTTC. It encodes CSVEVVAGGYEQYF.

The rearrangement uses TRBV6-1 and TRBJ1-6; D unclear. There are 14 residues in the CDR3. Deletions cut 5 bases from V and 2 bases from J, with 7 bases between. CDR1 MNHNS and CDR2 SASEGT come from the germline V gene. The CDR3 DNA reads TGTGCCAGCAGTCAGCCGGCCTATAATTCACCCCTCCACTTT. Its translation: CASSQPAYNSPLHF.

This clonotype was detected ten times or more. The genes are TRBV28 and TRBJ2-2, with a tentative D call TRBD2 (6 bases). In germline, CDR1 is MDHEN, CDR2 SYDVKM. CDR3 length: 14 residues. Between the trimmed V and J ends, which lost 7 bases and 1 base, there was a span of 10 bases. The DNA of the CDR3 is TGTGCCAGCACCCCCGGGGGGAACACCGGGGAGCTGTTTTTT. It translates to CASTPGGNTGELFF. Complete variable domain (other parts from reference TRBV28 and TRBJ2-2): DVKVTQSSRYLVKRTGEKVFLECVQDMDHENMFWYRQDPGLGLRLIYFSYDVKMKEKGDIPEGYSVSREKKERFSLILESASTNQTSMYLCASTPGGNTGELFFGEGSRLTVL.

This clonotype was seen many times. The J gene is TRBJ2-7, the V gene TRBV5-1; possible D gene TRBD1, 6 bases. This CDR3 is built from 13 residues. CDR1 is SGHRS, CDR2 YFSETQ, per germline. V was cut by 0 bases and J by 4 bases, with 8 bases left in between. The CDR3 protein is CASSLGQVYEQYF. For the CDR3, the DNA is TGCGCCAGCAGCTTGGGACAGGTGTACGAGCAGTACTTC.